The clone carrying this TCR beta chain was picked up a small number of times. Its specificity is not known. Via MiXCR, TCRdb re-called the 5' RACE reads, giving one row per CDR3 protein. The repertoire holds about 410,000 distinct CDR3 sequences, with approximately 18% as singletons. The germline CDR1 and CDR2 sequences are SGHNT and YENEEA. The ends lost 3 bases at V and 6 bases at J; junction bases unmatched: 7. The CDR3 sequence is 15 residues long. This record belongs to a study of T-cell memory formation after mild COVID-19. General study points: Clones that contracted from day 15 to 85 were balanced CD4/CD8, while later expanders leaned CD4+.

This TCR was sampled from a man aged 18 to 30 who had mild COVID-19 (a few samples of this study predate the infection). Cell type and time point are not known. The rearrangement uses TRBV11-3 and TRBJ1-1; 10 nucleotides match TRBD1. Sequenced sample: PBMCs or a T cell subset sorted from them (not recorded which). The CDR3 protein is CASSFGTGAGAEAFF. Here the CDR3 DNA reads TGTGCCAGCAGCTTTGGGACAGGGGCGGGAGCTGAAGCTTTCTTT.